Sequencing of this TCR beta chain was carried out in a study of blood T cells in healthy people across ages. A sample-barcoded 5' primer and a J-beta primer mix were used in a second PCR of roughly 7 to 11 cycles. TCRdb re-derived calls from the 5' RACE reads in MiXCR, one entry per CDR3 protein. The profile shows 1.2 million to 1.5 million distinct CDR3 sequences, approximately 59% of them singletons. The germline gives CDR1 PRHDT, CDR2 FYEKMQ (reference sequence). The CDR3 runs 14 residues. J was trimmed by 4 bases and V by 7 bases; bases with no gene match: 8. Input material: blood. The receptor comes from a man between 18 and 35 years old in good health. The rearrangement links TRBV13 to TRBJ2-5; 8 nucleotides match TRBD1. The CDR3 DNA reads as TGTGCCAGCACCATCAGGGGGCCTAGAGAGACCCAGTACTTC. Translating it yields CASTIRGPRETQYF.